Listed below are T cell receptor beta chains from one sample, sequenced in a study of OX40 agonist ivuxolimab in advanced cancers. Measured with immunoSEQ multiplex PCR; TCRdb has only the in-frame clones, and not every one. The sample contains some 40,000 clones, 92% of which appear only once. This material consisted of CD4+ or CD8+ T cells sorted from blood, taken in a trial of the OX40 agonist ivuxolimab. Source of these receptors: an adult with an advanced solid tumor such as melanoma, head and neck, liver or kidney cancer. Both conserved end residues are part of each CDR3. The D gene is left open where the match is weak. Not all rows give a size; the values are once, few, many and, for expanded clones, a class.

V gene: TRBV4-3
clone size: NA
J gene: TRBJ2-4
D gene: NA
CDR3 protein: CASSQDRGPNIQYF
CDR3 DNA: TGCGCCAGCAGCCAAGATCGAGGTCCCAACATTCAGTACTTC

V gene: TRBV6-5
clone size: NA
J gene: TRBJ2-1
D gene: NA
CDR3 protein: CASSYRITHNEQFF
CDR3 DNA: TGTGCCAGCAGTTACAGGATTACTCACAATGAGCAGTTCTTC

V gene: TRBV19
clone size: NA
J gene: TRBJ2-1
D gene: TRBD2
CDR3 protein: CASSTAGGDNEQFF
CDR3 DNA: TGTGCCAGTAGTACAGCCGGGGGGGACAATGAGCAGTTCTTC

V gene: TRBV28
clone size: NA
J gene: TRBJ1-2
D gene: NA
CDR3 protein: CASGYLYGYTF
CDR3 DNA: TGTGCCAGCGGTTACCTCTATGGCTACACCTTC

V gene: TRBV4-1
clone size: NA
J gene: TRBJ2-1
D gene: TRBD2
CDR3 protein: CASSQGTSVAYNEQFF
CDR3 DNA: TGCGCCAGCAGCCAAGGAACTAGCGTGGCCTACAATGAGCAGTTCTTC

V gene: TRBV11-2
clone size: once
J gene: TRBJ1-6
D gene: NA
CDR3 protein: CASSLVTVDVNSPLHF
CDR3 DNA: TGTGCCAGCAGCTTAGTGACAGTTGATGTAAATTCACCCCTCCACTTT

V gene: TRBV10-3
clone size: NA
J gene: TRBJ2-2
D gene: NA
CDR3 protein: CAIMGQINTGELFF
CDR3 DNA: TGTGCCATCATGGGACAAATAAACACCGGGGAGCTGTTTTTT

V gene: TRBV5-1
clone size: NA
J gene: TRBJ2-3
D gene: NA
CDR3 protein: CASSTGPTDTQYF
CDR3 DNA: TGCGCCAGCAGCACGGGCCCCACAGATACGCAGTATTTT

V gene: TRBV4-2
clone size: NA
J gene: TRBJ2-7
D gene: TRBD2
CDR3 protein: CASSPGGNGTWTQYF
CDR3 DNA: TGTGCCAGCAGCCCGGGAGGGAACGGGACCTGGACACAGTACTTC

V gene: TRBV4-1
clone size: NA
J gene: TRBJ2-5
D gene: TRBD2
CDR3 protein: CASSPRLAGDQETQYF
CDR3 DNA: TGCGCCAGCAGCCCCCGACTAGCGGGAGACCAAGAGACCCAGTACTTC

V gene: TRBV23-1
clone size: NA
J gene: TRBJ2-7
D gene: TRBD1
CDR3 protein: CASSQFPPRGQPAWEQYF
CDR3 DNA: TGCGCCAGCAGTCAATTTCCCCCCCGGGGACAGCCGGCGTGGGAGCAGTACTTC

V gene: TRBV6-5
clone size: NA
J gene: TRBJ2-4
D gene: NA
CDR3 protein: CASSSPPGGKNIQYF
CDR3 DNA: TGTGCCAGCAGTTCCCCCCCTGGAGGGAAAAACATTCAGTACTTC

V gene: TRBV11-2
clone size: NA
J gene: TRBJ2-3
D gene: NA
CDR3 protein: CASSLVTDTQYF
CDR3 DNA: TGTGCCAGCAGCTTAGTTACAGATACGCAGTATTTT

V gene: TRBV9
clone size: NA
J gene: TRBJ2-1
D gene: NA
CDR3 protein: CASSVGADRRGDEQFF
CDR3 DNA: TGTGCCAGCAGCGTGGGAGCGGACCGTAGAGGTGATGAGCAGTTCTTC

V gene: TRBV9
clone size: NA
J gene: TRBJ1-1
D gene: TRBD1
CDR3 protein: CASSVAGGNTEAFF
CDR3 DNA: TGTGCCAGCAGCGTAGCAGGGGGCAACACTGAAGCTTTCTTT

V gene: TRBV4-3
clone size: NA
J gene: TRBJ2-3
D gene: NA
CDR3 protein: CASSQDSDVDTQYF
CDR3 DNA: TGCGCCAGCAGCCAAGACTCCGACGTGGATACGCAGTATTTT

V gene: TRBV19
clone size: once
J gene: TRBJ2-1
D gene: TRBD2
CDR3 protein: CASSSQRLANPNEQFF
CDR3 DNA: TGTGCCAGTAGTTCCCAAAGACTAGCCAACCCCAATGAGCAGTTCTTC

V gene: TRBV10-2
clone size: NA
J gene: TRBJ1-2
D gene: TRBD1
CDR3 protein: CASSPGQDYGYTF
CDR3 DNA: TGCGCCAGCAGCCCCGGACAGGACTATGGCTACACCTTC

V gene: TRBV4-1
clone size: few
J gene: TRBJ1-5
D gene: NA
CDR3 protein: CASSLLGDSNQPQHF
CDR3 DNA: TGCGCCAGCAGTTTGCTGGGGGACTCCAATCAGCCCCAGCATTTT

V gene: TRBV9
clone size: NA
J gene: TRBJ1-4
D gene: NA
CDR3 protein: CASSVAGAGDREKLFF
CDR3 DNA: TGTGCCAGCAGCGTAGCTGGGGCAGGGGATCGGGAAAAACTGTTTTTT

V gene: TRBV4-2
clone size: NA
J gene: TRBJ2-7
D gene: NA
CDR3 protein: CASSQEGRYEQYF
CDR3 DNA: TGTGCCAGCAGCCAAGAGGGGAGGTACGAGCAGTACTTC

V gene: TRBV5-1
clone size: NA
J gene: TRBJ2-7
D gene: NA
CDR3 protein: CASSLEGSDSLSFYEQYF
CDR3 DNA: TGCGCCAGCAGCTTGGAGGGGTCGGACAGTCTCTCCTTCTACGAGCAGTACTTC

V gene: TRBV18
clone size: NA
J gene: TRBJ1-1
D gene: TRBD1
CDR3 protein: CASSPETGSVPFF
CDR3 DNA: TGTGCCAGCTCACCGGAGACAGGGAGCGTGCCTTTCTTT

V gene: TRBV7-9
clone size: once
J gene: TRBJ2-1
D gene: NA
CDR3 protein: CASQDPDRLYYNEQFF
CDR3 DNA: TGTGCCAGCCAAGACCCGGACAGACTATATTACAATGAGCAGTTCTTC

V gene: TRBV28
clone size: NA
J gene: TRBJ2-7
D gene: NA
CDR3 protein: CASSFRGLKNEQYF
CDR3 DNA: TGTGCCAGCAGTTTCAGGGGTTTAAAAAACGAGCAGTACTTC

V gene: TRBV29-1
clone size: NA
J gene: TRBJ2-7
D gene: TRBD2
CDR3 protein: CSVEGLAGEYEQYF
CDR3 DNA: TGCAGCGTTGAAGGACTAGCGGGAGAATACGAGCAGTACTTC

V gene: TRBV6-5
clone size: NA
J gene: TRBJ2-3
D gene: NA
CDR3 protein: CASSWENTDTQYF
CDR3 DNA: TGTGCCAGCAGTTGGGAGAACACAGATACGCAGTATTTT

V gene: TRBV10-1
clone size: NA
J gene: TRBJ2-3
D gene: NA
CDR3 protein: CASRTPADTQYF
CDR3 DNA: TGCGCCAGCAGGACTCCGGCAGATACGCAGTATTTT

V gene: TRBV21-1
clone size: NA
J gene: TRBJ2-7
D gene: NA
CDR3 protein: CASSKAPDYIYEQYF
CDR3 DNA: TGTGCCAGCAGCAAAGCTCCGGACTACATCTACGAGCAGTACTTC

V gene: TRBV9
clone size: NA
J gene: TRBJ1-1
D gene: NA
CDR3 protein: CASSGTGRGYTEAFF
CDR3 DNA: TGTGCCAGCAGCGGTACGGGGCGAGGATACACTGAAGCTTTCTTT

V gene: TRBV6-5
clone size: NA
J gene: TRBJ2-7
D gene: NA
CDR3 protein: CASSLSGYEQYF
CDR3 DNA: TGTGCCAGCAGTTTATCCGGCTACGAGCAGTACTTC

V gene: TRBV7-9
clone size: NA
J gene: TRBJ2-1
D gene: NA
CDR3 protein: CASSPRLDEQFF
CDR3 DNA: TGTGCCAGCAGCCCCCGACTAGATGAGCAGTTCTTC

V gene: TRBV7-2
clone size: NA
J gene: TRBJ1-1
D gene: NA
CDR3 protein: CASSTGTEAFF
CDR3 DNA: TGTGCCAGCAGTACAGGGACTGAAGCTTTCTTT

V gene: TRBV5-8
clone size: NA
J gene: TRBJ2-1
D gene: NA
CDR3 protein: CASNLPPAETDNEQFF
CDR3 DNA: TGTGCCAGCAACTTGCCCCCCGCGGAGACAGACAATGAGCAGTTCTTC

V gene: TRBV27
clone size: NA
J gene: TRBJ2-1
D gene: TRBD1
CDR3 protein: CASSRGQGYNEQFF
CDR3 DNA: TGTGCCAGCAGTAGGGGACAGGGCTACAATGAGCAGTTCTTC

V gene: TRBV5-5
clone size: NA
J gene: TRBJ2-3
D gene: NA
CDR3 protein: CASSLAWESTDTQYF
CDR3 DNA: TGTGCCAGCAGCTTGGCGTGGGAGAGCACAGATACGCAGTATTTT

V gene: TRBV29-1
clone size: NA
J gene: TRBJ1-1
D gene: NA
CDR3 protein: CSVEPPQATEAFF
CDR3 DNA: TGCAGCGTTGAACCCCCTCAGGCCACTGAAGCTTTCTTT

V gene: TRBV4-1
clone size: NA
J gene: TRBJ2-5
D gene: NA
CDR3 protein: CASSQVGGGTQYF
CDR3 DNA: TGCGCCAGCAGCCAAGTCGGTGGGGGGACCCAGTACTTC

V gene: TRBV28
clone size: few
J gene: TRBJ1-3
D gene: NA
CDR3 protein: CASSSVALHSGNTIYF
CDR3 DNA: TGTGCCAGCAGTTCGGTGGCCCTCCACTCTGGAAACACCATATATTTT

V gene: TRBV7-9
clone size: NA
J gene: TRBJ2-5
D gene: TRBD1
CDR3 protein: CASSPGTEQETQYF
CDR3 DNA: TGTGCCAGCAGCCCAGGGACAGAGCAAGAGACCCAGTACTTC

V gene: TRBV29-1
clone size: NA
J gene: TRBJ2-1
D gene: NA
CDR3 protein: CSVSEYNEQFF
CDR3 DNA: TGCAGCGTTTCAGAATACAATGAGCAGTTCTTC

V gene: TRBV18
clone size: NA
J gene: TRBJ2-7
D gene: NA
CDR3 protein: CASSRETGDPSYEQYF
CDR3 DNA: TGTGCCAGCTCGCGGGAGACAGGGGACCCCTCCTACGAGCAGTACTTC

V gene: TRBV10-1
clone size: NA
J gene: TRBJ2-2
D gene: NA
CDR3 protein: CASSEVNTGELFF
CDR3 DNA: TGCGCCAGCAGTGAGGTGAACACCGGGGAGCTGTTTTTT

V gene: TRBV19
clone size: NA
J gene: TRBJ1-1
D gene: TRBD1
CDR3 protein: CASAQGNGAAFF
CDR3 DNA: TGTGCCAGTGCACAGGGGAACGGGGCAGCTTTCTTT

V gene: TRBV6-5
clone size: NA
J gene: TRBJ2-7
D gene: TRBD2
CDR3 protein: CASSRTSGSYEQYF
CDR3 DNA: TGTGCCAGCAGTAGGACTAGCGGGAGCTACGAGCAGTACTTC

V gene: TRBV11-2
clone size: NA
J gene: TRBJ1-3
D gene: NA
CDR3 protein: CASSQFTGISGNTIYF
CDR3 DNA: TGTGCCAGCAGTCAATTCACAGGTATCTCTGGAAACACCATATATTTT

V gene: TRBV2
clone size: once
J gene: TRBJ1-2
D gene: TRBD1
CDR3 protein: CASSSGQGGYGYTF
CDR3 DNA: TGTGCCAGCAGTTCCGGACAGGGGGGCTATGGCTACACCTTC

V gene: TRBV7-3
clone size: NA
J gene: TRBJ2-1
D gene: TRBD2
CDR3 protein: CASSILAGAYNEQFF
CDR3 DNA: TGTGCCAGCAGCATCCTAGCGGGAGCCTACAATGAGCAGTTCTTC

V gene: TRBV6-6
clone size: NA
J gene: TRBJ2-7
D gene: NA
CDR3 protein: CASSYEGRTYEQYF
CDR3 DNA: TGTGCCAGCAGTTACGAAGGCAGAACCTACGAGCAGTACTTC

V gene: TRBV29-1
clone size: NA
J gene: TRBJ2-1
D gene: TRBD2
CDR3 protein: CSVEVREVVGDEQFF
CDR3 DNA: TGCAGCGTTGAAGTGCGGGAGGTGGTAGGGGATGAGCAGTTCTTC

V gene: TRBV10-1
clone size: few
J gene: TRBJ1-2
D gene: NA
CDR3 protein: CASSDPAPQGYTF
CDR3 DNA: TGCGCCAGCAGTGACCCAGCCCCCCAGGGCTACACCTTC